This T cell receptor (beta chain) derives from a study of cytomegalovirus exposure and HLA in healthy donors. Primers: 60 Vbeta forward and 13 Jbeta reverse. Method: immunoSEQ multiplex PCR; TCRdb's copy keeps in-frame clones and lacks some. Of more than 95,000 clones listed, 83% were seen once; the top ten hold approximately 3.5%. This TCR derives from a woman in her forties in good health and CMV-seropositive. The specimen sequenced was PBMCs.

Written as DNA, the CDR3 is TGTGCCAGCCGCTTCTCCCTTTGGGGGAGGCACTACGAGCAGTACTTC. Translation gives CASRFSLWGRHYEQYF. This chain connects TRBV6-4 to TRBJ2-7; a weak D match, TRBD2 (6 bases). CDR3 length equals 16 residues. The germline V gene encodes CDR1 MRHNA and CDR2 SNTAGT. V lost 8 bases to trimming and J lost 3 bases, with 23 bases between them.